This T cell receptor (beta chain) was captured in a study of cytomegalovirus exposure and HLA in healthy donors. Measured with immunoSEQ multiplex PCR; TCRdb has only the in-frame clones, and not every one. The sample contains 68,000 or so clones, roughly 97% of which appear only once. The ends were cut back, 4 bases at V and 6 bases at J, with 19 bases in the middle. The CDR3 is 15 amino acids. CDR1 SEHNR and CDR2 FQNEAQ come from the germline V gene (reference sequence). Study-level results: The classifier reportedly diagnosed cytomegalovirus status with high sensitivity and specificity. For most TCR sequences rarity was the rule, although some public TCRs occurred in many donors. It was 150 to 200 TCR beta chains that were listed as cytomegalovirus-associated. Subsequent analysis found a tendency for first-cohort TCR clusters to co-occur within the 120 or so validation repertoires.

With regard to this clone: Its antigen is undetermined.

Sequencing used PBMCs. This receptor was identified in a man in his late teens or twenties in good health and CMV-seronegative. The genes are TRBV7-9 and TRBJ2-7, with D possibly matching TRBD1 (6 bases). The CDR3: CASSSNRVTPAEQYF. The CDR3, as DNA: TGTGCCAGCAGCTCGAACAGGGTAACTCCTGCCGAGCAGTACTTC.